These 10 T cell receptor beta chains originate from one sample sequenced in a study of a mutant IDH1 vaccine in newly diagnosed glioma. Documented time point: baseline, week 1 (first vaccination visit). Treatment reported: pre-vaccination baseline after standard-of-care therapy. The data were produced by immunoSEQ multiplex PCR, yet TCRdb's version contains in-frame clones alone and is incomplete. This sample carries tens of thousands of clones, 79% of them seen once, and the ten largest clones take around 8.8%. Sequences were derived from PBMCs, sampled from a glioma patient treated with radiotherapy, temozolomide or both. Source of these receptors: a man aged 45-60 years with glioma.

The chain has TRBV9 and TRBJ2-3, with 9 bases aligning to TRBD1. Germline-derived CDR1 and CDR2 are SGDLS and YYNGEE. V gave up 2 bases and J gave up 3 bases; unmatched junction bases: 7. CDR3 length: 16 residues. The CDR3 here is CASSVTGTGLTDTQYF. Here the CDR3 DNA reads TGTGCCAGCAGCGTCACCGGGACAGGGCTGACAGATACGCAGTATTTT.

The rearrangement links TRBV6-5 to TRBJ2-1, with D possibly TRBD1 on 5 matching bases. The V gene's germline CDR1 is MNHEY and CDR2 SVGAGI. This CDR3 is built from 14 residues. V lost 3 bases, J lost 5 bases, and 11 bases lay in between. CDR3: CASSYKRGHNEQFF. The CDR3 DNA reads as TGTGCCAGCAGTTATAAAAGGGGCCACAATGAGCAGTTCTTC.

The chain is built from TRBV5-3 and TRBJ1-3; TRBD1 aligns across 8 bases. TRBV5-3 belongs to the ORF category, with a function that is uncertain. V shed 7 bases, J shed 5 bases, and the junction held 14 bases outside the gene matches. CDR3 size: 16 residues. The DNA for the CDR3 is TGTGCCAGATTCTCCTGCAGGGGGCTTCAACGAAACACCATATATTTT. It translates to CARFSCRGLQRNTIYF.

The V and J genes are TRBV6-5 and TRBJ1-2; D is unresolved. The germline V gene encodes CDR1 MNHEY and CDR2 SVGAGI. The CDR3 is 13 residues long. The germline V and J ends were trimmed by 5 bases and 4 bases, with 11 bases remaining between them. CDR3 residues: CASSTTFTYGYTF. The CDR3 DNA follows: TGTGCCAGCAGTACCACTTTTACCTATGGCTACACCTTC.

The count of this clone is one. This sequence joins TRBV5-1 and TRBJ2-2, with a possible D match to TRBD2 (6 bases). This CDR3 has 15 amino acids. Trimming cost V 8 bases and J 4 bases, with 18 bases left between them. Per the germline V gene, CDR1 is SGHRS and CDR2 is YFSETQ. The CDR3 DNA reads as TGCGCCAGTGGGACTGGTGATCGCGGCACCGGGGAGCTGTTTTTT. It is translated as CASGTGDRGTGELFF.

This clone turned up a few times. This rearrangement joins TRBV30 to TRBJ1-1; D not resolved. Germline V gives CDR1 GTSNPN, CDR2 SVGIG (reference sequence). This CDR3 is built from 12 residues. With 3 bases removed from V and 1 base from J, the gap between germline ends came to 6 bases. The CDR3 DNA reads as TGTGCCTGGAGGGGAAGGAACACTGAAGCTTTCTTT. It encodes CAWRGRNTEAFF.

V gene TRBV10-3 combines with J gene TRBJ1-2, with 12 bases fitting TRBD1. Germline V gene lookup returns CDR1 ENHRY and CDR2 SYGVKD. The CDR3 sequence is 16 residues long. J lost 7 bases, V lost 5 bases, and 11 bases had no gene match. The chain's CDR3 is CAISTDAGQGAVGYTF. The DNA for the CDR3 is TGTGCCATCAGTACTGACGCGGGACAGGGGGCGGTTGGCTACACCTTC.

This chain uses TRBV29-1 with TRBJ1-2; D is possibly TRBD1 (5 bases). CDR3 length: 16 residues. Germline assignment: CDR1 SQVTM and CDR2 ANQGSEA. Trimming took off 0 bases at V and 8 bases at J, with 22 bases between the two ends. CDR3 sequence reads: CSVEDYPMDKGSGYTF. For the CDR3, the DNA is TGCAGCGTTGAAGATTACCCTATGGACAAGGGATCGGGCTACACCTTC. Complete variable domain (other parts from reference TRBV29-1 and TRBJ1-2): SAVISQKPSRDICQRGTSLTIQCQVDSQVTMMFWYRQQPGQSLTLIATANQGSEATYESGFVIDKFPISRPNLTFSTLTVSNMSPEDSSIYLCSVEDYPMDKGSGYTFGSGTRLTVV.

This rearrangement joins TRBV2 to TRBJ2-1; perhaps D is TRBD1 or TRBD2 (5 bases each). CDR1 is SNHLY and CDR2 is FYNNEI in the germline V gene. The V and J ends lost 4 bases and 6 bases respectively, with 13 bases between them. The CDR3 consists of 14 residues. The CDR3 spells CASSGDLRSNEQFF. DNA for the CDR3: TGTGCCAGCAGTGGGGACCTCCGAAGCAATGAGCAGTTCTTC.

This chain links TRBV9 with TRBJ1-2; D ambiguous. V was cut by 1 base and J by 2 bases, with 15 bases left in between. The V gene's germline CDR1 is SGDLS and CDR2 YYNGEE. This CDR3 comprises 16 residues. The DNA of the CDR3 is TGTGCCAGCAGCGTAATGCCTGCCGGGTCCAACTATGGCTACACCTTC. It encodes CASSVMPAGSNYGYTF.